This T cell receptor (beta chain) was identified in a study of beta chain features in type 1 diabetes. Study-wide findings and caveats: Significant though moderate, a shortening of TCRB CDR3s appeared in all four CD4+ subsets of Type 1 diabetes patients.

As concerns this clone: Its matching antigen is unknown.

The CDR3 consists of 11 residues. The V and J ends lost 3 bases and 2 bases respectively, with 4 bases between them. Germline CDR1 reads GTSNPN; CDR2 reads SVGIG (reference sequence). Sorting that relied on CD45RO/CCR7/CD25/CD127/CD95/CD27 yielded CD4+ naive, central memory, regulatory and stem cell-like memory cells. Every bit of the isolated RNA underwent reverse transcription, so sequencing read expressed TCRB transcripts. The protocol was immunoSEQ multiplex PCR, while the TCRdb copy is restricted to in-frame clones and leaves out a portion. The data contain 95,000 to 150,000 clones, around 16% of them seen just once; the ten biggest clones take up roughly 2.5%.

Input material: central memory CD4+ T cells from blood. The chain combines TRBV30 with TRBJ1-1; D is undetermined. The sequence derives from a man between 18 and 35 years old with type 1 diabetes. The CDR3 reads CAWRSNTEAFF. In DNA, the CDR3 is TGTGCCTGGAGAAGTAACACTGAAGCTTTCTTT.